This passage covers 8 T cell receptor beta chains from one sample sequenced in a study of cytotoxic CD8 clonotypes in ibrutinib-treated CLL. Sequenced by immunoSEQ multiplex PCR; TCRdb stores in-frame clones only, minus some. This table holds about 160,000 clones, around 80% found once. The source was PBMCs, collected after 24 months of ibrutinib treatment. Receptors originate from a human donor with chronic lymphocytic leukemia.

This clone was counted many times. V and J are TRBV10-2 and TRBJ2-2; D call uncertain. The ends were cut back, 5 bases at V and 7 bases at J, with 5 bases in the middle. The CDR3 runs 11 residues. From germline, CDR1 is WSHSY and CDR2 SAAADI. CDR3 nucleotide sequence: TGCGCCAGCAGTTGGATCGGGGAGCTGTTTTTT. It codes for CASSWIGELFF.

The CDR3 nucleotides read TGTGCCTGGAGAATATTGGCAAAAGAGACCCAGTACTTC. Protein product: CAWRILAKETQYF. V gene TRBV30 combines with J gene TRBJ2-5; D call uncertain. CDR1 is GTSNPN, CDR2 SVGIG, per germline (reference sequence). Trimming took off 3 bases at V and 3 bases at J, with 11 bases between the two ends. CDR3 length equals 13 residues.

Comment on this clone: A junction end diverges from the germline sequence, so it may reflect a read error. This chain connects TRBV7-7 to TRBJ2-1; possibly TRBD2 for D (6 bases). Germline V lookup: CDR1 SSHAT, CDR2 FNYEAQ (reference sequence). This CDR3 region has 16 residues. The CDR3 sequence: CASRFSWDLAYNEQFF. The CDR3 DNA reads TGTGCTAGCAGGTTCTCCTGGGACTTAGCCTACAATGAGCAGTTCTTC.

V is TRBV30 and J is TRBJ1-5; D remains unclear. With 5 bases removed from V and 0 bases from J, the gap between germline ends came to 8 bases. This CDR3 comprises 13 residues. The germline V gene has CDR1 GTSNPN and CDR2 SVGIG (reference sequence). The CDR3 coding sequence is TGTGCCTGGGGACTGTATAGCAATCAGCCCCAGCATTTT. It translates to CAWGLYSNQPQHF.

The V call is TRBV4-1, the J call TRBJ1-4; 7 positions match TRBD1. The CDR3 is 15 amino acids. CDR1 MGHRA and CDR2 YSYEKL come from the germline V gene. The ends lost 2 bases at V and 8 bases at J; junction bases unmatched: 8. The CDR3 loop is CASSQLGGTWEKLFF. As DNA, the CDR3 is TGCGCCAGCAGCCAACTAGGGGGCACGTGGGAAAAACTGTTTTTT.

The chain uses TRBV18 and TRBJ1-6; no clear D. Germline loops: CDR1 KGHSH, CDR2 LQKENI. The CDR3 is made up of 14 amino acids. V was trimmed by 2 bases and J by 3 bases, leaving 5 bases between them. CDR3 DNA: TGTGCCAGCTCACCAGACAACTATAATTCACCCCTCCACTTT. Translation gives CASSPDNYNSPLHF.

The chain is built from TRBV5-1 and TRBJ2-2, with 8 bases identical to TRBD2. Germline loops: CDR1 SGHRS, CDR2 YFSETQ. The CDR3 sequence is 14 residues long. J was trimmed by 5 bases and V by 5 bases; bases with no gene match: 5. Written as DNA, the CDR3 is TGCGCCAGCAGTTGGAGCGGGGGAACCGGGGAGCTGTTTTTT. Residues: CASSWSGGTGELFF.

The V call is TRBV5-1, the J call TRBJ2-7, with 12 bases identical to TRBD2. This CDR3 contains 15 residues. Germline-derived CDR1 and CDR2 are SGHRS and YFSETQ. V gave up 4 bases and J gave up 7 bases; unmatched junction bases: 9. CDR3 nucleotide sequence: TGCGCCAGCAGCGCATCTAGCGGGAGGGTCAAAGAGCAGTACTTC. It is translated as CASSASSGRVKEQYF.